The 24 T cell receptor beta chains below all came from one sample that was sequenced in a study of blood T cell repertoires in COVID-19. Profiled with immunoSEQ multiplex PCR; TCRdb holds only in-frame clones, not every one. The sample contains around 70,000 clones, about three quarters of which appear only once. Sequencing was carried out using peripheral blood. The receptors come from a human donor in a cohort sampled during active COVID-19.

The rearrangement links TRBV9 to TRBJ2-2; no definite D call. Germline loops: CDR1 SGDLS, CDR2 YYNGEE. This CDR3 spans 12 amino acids. V lost 0 bases to trimming and J lost 9 bases, with 6 bases between them. CDR3 nucleotide sequence: TGTGCCAGCAGCGTAGTGGGCCGGGAGCTGTTTTTT. It translates to CASSVVGRELFF. Full variable domain (remainder filled in from reference TRBV9 and TRBJ2-2): DSGVTQTPKHLITATGQRVTLRCSPRSGDLSVYWYQQSLDQGLQFLIQYYNGEERAKGNILERFSAQQFPDLHSELNLSSLELGDSALYFCASSVVGRELFFGEGSRLTVL.

The rearrangement links TRBV6-5 to TRBJ2-3; TRBD1 matches at 7 bases. Germline-derived CDR1 and CDR2 are MNHEY and SVGAGI. Losses at the gene ends were 7 bases for V and 7 bases for J; bases not matched to a gene: 5. CDR3 size: 12 residues. CDR3 nucleotide sequence: TGTGCCAGCAATACAGGGGAGAATACGCAGTATTTT. Translated: CASNTGENTQYF.

The V call is TRBV7-2, the J call TRBJ2-4; the match to TRBD2 covers 10 bases. This CDR3 is built from 14 residues. V gave up 5 bases and J gave up 8 bases; unmatched junction bases: 6. CDR1 and CDR2 (germline): SGHTA, FQGNSA. CDR3 amino acids: CASSTGTSAHIQYF. The CDR3 DNA reads TGTGCCAGCAGCACCGGGACTAGCGCGCACATTCAGTACTTC.

This chain links TRBV11-2 with TRBJ1-4; 11 bases are a match to TRBD1. The germline gives CDR1 SGHAT, CDR2 FQNNGV. CDR3 length: 15 amino acids. V gave up 1 base and J gave up 7 bases; unmatched junction bases: 2. CDR3: CASSLGGTGGEKLFF. CDR3 coding DNA: TGTGCCAGCAGCTTAGGTGGGACAGGGGGTGAAAAACTGTTTTTT.

The CDR3: CASSLDGTKYNEQFF. The CDR3 nucleotides are TGTGCCAGCAGCTTAGACGGGACAAAATACAATGAGCAGTTCTTC. The chain uses TRBV11-3 and TRBJ2-1; D perhaps matches TRBD1 (6 bases). V was pared by 0 bases and J by 4 bases, with 10 bases between. The CDR3 length is 15 residues. CDR1 is SGHNT and CDR2 is YENEEA in the germline V gene. Based on the CDR3 plus reference TRBV11-3 and TRBJ2-1, the full variable domain is EAGVVQSPRYKIIEKKQPVAFWCNPISGHNTLYWYLQNLGQGPELLIRYENEEAVDDSQLPKDRFSAERLKGVDSTLKIQPAELGDSAVYLCASSLDGTKYNEQFFGPGTRLTVL.

This rearrangement joins TRBV18 to TRBJ2-5, with D tentatively TRBD2 (5 bases). Germline-derived CDR1 and CDR2 are KGHSH and LQKENI. Trimming shortened V by 2 bases and J by 5 bases, and 9 bases separated the two germline ends. The CDR3 is 13 residues long. In nucleotides, the CDR3 is TGTGCCAGCTCACCAGCGGGTTGGGAGACCCAGTACTTC. This sequence encodes CASSPAGWETQYF. Looking up the rest from reference TRBV18 and TRBJ2-5 gives the full variable domain: NAGVMQNPRHLVRRRGQEARLRCSPMKGHSHVYWYRQLPEEGLKFMVYLQKENIIDESGMPKERFSAEFPKEGPSILRIQQVVRGDSAAYFCASSPAGWETQYFGPGTRLLVL.

The gene calls are TRBV7-2 and TRBJ2-1, with D perhaps TRBD2 (5 bases). CDR3 length: 14 amino acids. V was pared by 1 base and J by 10 bases, with 14 bases between. Germline V gene lookup returns CDR1 SGHTA and CDR2 FQGNSA. The CDR3, as DNA: TGTGCCAGCAGCTTAGAGGGTGGGAGAAGGGAGCAGTTCTTC. This encodes CASSLEGGRREQFF. Supplemented by reference TRBV7-2 and TRBJ2-1, the full variable domain reads GAGVSQSPSNKVTEKGKDVELRCDPISGHTALYWYRQSLGQGLEFLIYFQGNSAPDKSGLPSDRFSAERTGGSVSTLTIQRTQQEDSAVYLCASSLEGGRREQFFGPGTRLTVL.

The rearrangement joins TRBV7-9 to TRBJ2-2, with D possibly being TRBD2 (5 bases). This CDR3 is 15 amino acids long. Germline CDR1 and CDR2: SEHNR and FQNEAQ (reference sequence). Between the trimmed V and J ends, which lost 6 bases and 5 bases, there was a span of 16 bases. CDR3 DNA sequence: TGTGCCAGCAGGGACTGGTCCGGGGAGACCGGGGAGCTGTTTTTT. Amino acid sequence: CASRDWSGETGELFF.

This clone was seen just once. The chain carries TRBV4-2 and TRBJ2-5, with TRBD2 identical over 14 bases. The germline V gene encodes CDR1 LGHNA and CDR2 YNFKEQ. V was clipped by 4 bases and J by 5 bases; unmatched bases: 9. The length of the CDR3 is 17 residues. The chain's CDR3 is CASSLGLAGGVLETQYF. For the CDR3, the DNA is TGTGCCAGCAGCCTCGGACTAGCGGGAGGAGTTTTGGAGACCCAGTACTTC.

This chain links TRBV10-3 with TRBJ1-6; tentatively, D is TRBD1 (6 bases). Germline V gene lookup returns CDR1 ENHRY and CDR2 SYGVKD. V was pared by 3 bases and J by 8 bases, with 14 bases between. The CDR3 runs 15 residues. DNA of the CDR3: TGTGCCATCAGTGAAGGGGGGGCCCAGGATTCACCCCTCCACTTT. Amino acid sequence: CAISEGGAQDSPLHF.

This clone is deemed medium-sized (0.01 to 0.1%). J is TRBJ1-1 and V is TRBV7-8; no clear D gene. The CDR3 has 13 amino acids. Germline CDR1 SGHVS, CDR2 FQNEAQ. Trimming took off 4 bases at V and 1 base at J, with 7 bases between the two ends. CDR3 region: CASSSPENTEAFF. The CDR3 bases are TGTGCCAGCAGCTCTCCAGAGAACACTGAAGCTTTCTTT.

The rearrangement links TRBV5-1 to TRBJ2-5; D is unclear. CDR1 and CDR2 from the germline V gene are SGHRS and YFSETQ. V lost 0 bases to trimming and J lost 1 base, with 7 bases between them. CDR3 length: 14 residues. The DNA of the CDR3 is TGCGCCAGCAGCTTGGTAACAGTCCAAGAGACCCAGTACTTC. Protein sequence: CASSLVTVQETQYF.

This chain links TRBV12-3 or TRBV12-4 with TRBJ2-7; D is uncertain. V dropped 6 bases and J dropped 5 bases, with 14 bases sitting between them. The CDR3 loop spans 13 amino acids. The CDR3 spells CASSPKNIHEQYF. CDR3 sequence (DNA): TGTGCCAGCAGCCCTAAAAATATCCACGAGCAGTACTTC.

The chain joins TRBV7-2 to TRBJ1-2; 7 bases fit TRBD1. The CDR3 totals 17 residues. Looked up from germline, CDR1 is SGHTA and CDR2 is FQGNSA. Germline trimming cut 2 bases from V and 7 bases from J; bases unmatched to any gene: 16. CDR3 protein: CASSLYPRAGGSIGYTF. Here the CDR3 DNA reads TGTGCCAGCAGCTTATATCCTAGGGCAGGGGGGTCTATTGGCTACACCTTC.

The J gene is TRBJ1-2, the V gene TRBV3-1 (or the pseudogene TRBV3-2); 7 positions agree with TRBD1. The CDR3 runs 16 residues. The germline gives CDR1 LGHDT, CDR2 YNNKEL (reference sequence). Germline trimming cut 4 bases from V and 0 bases from J; bases unmatched to any gene: 8. CDR3 bases: TGTGCCAGCAGCCCGCGTCTGACAGGGTCTAACTATGGCTACACCTTC. Its translation is CASSPRLTGSNYGYTF.

CDR3 sequence reads: CASSYQGNNSPLHF. The CDR3, as DNA: TGTGCCAGCAGTTACCAGGGAAATAATTCACCCCTCCACTTT. The V and J genes are TRBV6-5 and TRBJ1-6; D might be TRBD1 (5 bases). The CDR3 contains 14 residues. Germline lookup yields CDR1 MNHEY and CDR2 SVGAGI. V was pared by 2 bases and J by 5 bases, with 7 bases between.

The chain joins TRBV24-1 to TRBJ2-2; 10 bases line up with TRBD1. Germline V gene sequence: CDR1 KGHDR, CDR2 SFDVKD. This CDR3 is built from 15 residues. J was trimmed by 4 bases and V by 7 bases; bases with no gene match: 5. The CDR3 region has the DNA TGTGCCACCAGGCCGGGACAGGGGTTCACCGGGGAGCTGTTTTTT. Residues: CATRPGQGFTGELFF.

In its sample, this clone was seen a few times. V usage is TRBV11-2 and J usage is TRBJ2-4, with D perhaps matching TRBD1 (6 bases). Trimming took off 1 base at V and 2 bases at J, with 12 bases between the two ends. The CDR3 sequence is 16 residues long. The germline V gene encodes CDR1 SGHAT and CDR2 FQNNGV. The CDR3 spells CASSLGKQGTKNIQYF. The CDR3 DNA sequence: TGTGCCAGCAGCTTAGGAAAACAGGGTACCAAAAACATTCAGTACTTC.

The CDR3 DNA reads as TGTGCCAGCAGCTTTCCCCGACTAGCGGGAGACGGGACAGATACGCAGTATTTT. It codes for CASSFPRLAGDGTDTQYF. J is TRBJ2-3 and V is TRBV12-1; TRBD2 is the table's D call and was not checked against the DNA. TRBV12-1 is tagged as a pseudogene. The length of the CDR3 is 18 residues.

The chain is built from TRBV4-1 and TRBJ2-5, with 13 bases lining up with TRBD2. The CDR3 loop spans 17 amino acids. The germline V gene encodes CDR1 MGHRA and CDR2 YSYEKL. Trimming at V came to 2 bases and at J to 5 bases, leaving 8 bases not matched to a gene. The CDR3 loop is CASSQRAGLAGEETQYF. DNA of the CDR3: TGCGCCAGCAGCCAAAGGGCTGGACTAGCGGGAGAGGAGACCCAGTACTTC.

This chain connects TRBV5-1 to TRBJ2-5, with TRBD2 matching 10 bases. Trimming took 3 bases from V and 1 from J; bases not matched to a gene: 6. There are 16 residues in the CDR3. The germline V gene encodes CDR1 SGHRS and CDR2 YFSETQ. The CDR3 region is CASSSGLAYFQETQYF. The CDR3 DNA sequence: TGCGCCAGCAGCTCGGGACTAGCGTACTTCCAAGAGACCCAGTACTTC.

The chain links TRBV7-9 to TRBJ1-1; no clear D. Germline V CDR1 and CDR2: SEHNR, FQNEAQ (reference sequence). The V gene lost 5 bases and the J gene lost 1 base, with 8 bases spanning the gap. The CDR3 sequence is 13 residues long. Here the CDR3 DNA reads TGTGCCAGCAGCGCACAGAGGAACACTGAAGCTTTCTTT. Its translation: CASSAQRNTEAFF.

The genes are TRBV7-2 and TRBJ1-5; the match to TRBD1 covers 9 bases. The germline gives CDR1 SGHTA, CDR2 FQGNSA. There are 16 residues in the CDR3. The V gene end was trimmed by 5 bases and the J gene end by 4 bases; junction bases not matched to a gene: 9. CDR3 bases: TGTGCCAGCAGCCTACAGACAGGGGGGATAAATCAGCCCCAGCATTTT. This gives the protein CASSLQTGGINQPQHF.

The chain has TRBV28 and TRBJ2-5; perhaps TRBD1 as D (6 bases). The CDR3 length is 13 residues. Trimming stripped 7 bases from V and 5 bases from J, with 14 bases between. From germline, CDR1 is MDHEN and CDR2 SYDVKM. The CDR3: CASTIEGEETQYF. The CDR3 DNA reads TGTGCCAGCACCATCGAGGGGGAGGAGACCCAGTACTTC.